Listed below are T cell receptor beta chains from one sample, sequenced in a study of T-cell memory formation after mild COVID-19. In TCRdb, the 5' RACE reads were re-called with MiXCR into one record per CDR3 protein. This repertoire shows 150,000 to 200,000 distinct CDR3 sequences, under 14% found once; its top ten account for approximately 3.4%. The specimen was PBMCs or a T cell subset sorted from them (not recorded which). All receptors derive from a man aged 18 to 30 who had mild COVID-19 (a few samples of this study predate the infection). Cell type and time point are not known. Both conserved end residues are trimmed from each CDR3. Rows give clone size only sometimes, using once, few, many, or a class for an expanded clone.

clone_size | v_call | cdr3_aa
- | TRBV29-1 | SSSGQGGGNEQF
few | TRBV9 | ASSVLTTGTSTQY
- | TRBV24-1 | ATSDLGTEAKTEAF
many | TRBV10-3 | ASRQGENEKLF
- | TRBV5-1 | ASSLGQGSQETQY
few | TRBV6-2/TRBV6-3 | ASSNPFPGELF
- | TRBV19 | ASSTALRGVYGYT
many | TRBV7-8 | ASSSGTGADTQY
few | TRBV20-1 | SARDHRGRDSPLH
- | TRBV20-1 | SARAGKGYNSPLH
- | TRBV6-1 | ASWTGQMNTEAF
few | TRBV3-1 | ASSTGLASDTQY
- | TRBV2 | ASEGGVEGYT
many | TRBV5-1 | ASSAGGGGNGYT
- | TRBV18 | ASSPRGRSSYEQY
few | TRBV19 | ASGDGDRGYQPQH
few | TRBV6-6 | ASSDRKDYGYT
few | TRBV5-1 | ASSLTGQGVTDTQY
- | TRBV6-5 | ASSYSRGADTQY
- | TRBV7-2 | ASSSRGQGLGYT
many | TRBV6-6 | ASSTSPRGTGELF
few | TRBV9 | ASSRVGDSYNEQF
few | TRBV28 | ASQGMGQPQH
few | TRBV9 | ASSGNGYQETQY
few | TRBV7-3 | ASGGGSGETQY
many | TRBV10-2 | ASSEQGQDTQY
many | TRBV20-1 | SAKRQVSTDTQY